This TCR beta chain was captured in a study of blood T cell repertoires in COVID-19. Germline CDR1 is DFQATT and CDR2 is SNEGSKA (reference sequence). The CDR3 has 13 amino acids. V was trimmed by 5 bases and J by 0 bases, leaving 9 bases between them. TCRdb's table, derived via immunoSEQ multiplex PCR, lists solely in-frame clones and lacks some. The table records approximately 200,000 clones, roughly nine tenths of them present only once. The rearrangement links TRBV20-1 to TRBJ2-3; D not resolved. The sample comprised peripheral blood. The receptor was isolated from a woman in her thirties with active or convalescent COVID-19. The CDR3 region is CSAREQSTDTQYF. The CDR3, as DNA: TGCAGTGCTCGTGAACAAAGCACAGATACGCAGTATTTT.